The subject of this entry is one T cell receptor beta chain. Its specificity is unknown. Germline loops: CDR1 SEHNR, CDR2 FQNEAQ (reference sequence). The V end lost 1 base, the J end lost 8 bases, and 11 bases lay between the germline ends. The CDR3 loop spans 13 amino acids. These data come from a study of regulatory and conventional T cells in RAG deficiency. The study, taken as a whole, reports: Shannon entropy fell and Simpson indices rose in RAG-deficient patients. Treg unique TCR beta sequences were 80 to 100-fold fewer in Omenn syndrome and CID/AS patients than controls.

The method was immunoSEQ multiplex PCR; TCRdb's version includes in-frame clones alone and lacks a portion of them. The sample yields approximately 6,100 clones, just under 95% seen once. Sample: CD8+ T cells sorted from blood. The gene calls are TRBV7-9 and TRBJ1-2; D is perhaps TRBD1 (6 bases). The origin of this receptor is a human donor with RAG deficiency presenting as severe combined immunodeficiency. As DNA, the CDR3 is TGTGCCAGCAGCTTAGACAGGGTTAGAGGCTACACCTTC. This translates into CASSLDRVRGYTF.